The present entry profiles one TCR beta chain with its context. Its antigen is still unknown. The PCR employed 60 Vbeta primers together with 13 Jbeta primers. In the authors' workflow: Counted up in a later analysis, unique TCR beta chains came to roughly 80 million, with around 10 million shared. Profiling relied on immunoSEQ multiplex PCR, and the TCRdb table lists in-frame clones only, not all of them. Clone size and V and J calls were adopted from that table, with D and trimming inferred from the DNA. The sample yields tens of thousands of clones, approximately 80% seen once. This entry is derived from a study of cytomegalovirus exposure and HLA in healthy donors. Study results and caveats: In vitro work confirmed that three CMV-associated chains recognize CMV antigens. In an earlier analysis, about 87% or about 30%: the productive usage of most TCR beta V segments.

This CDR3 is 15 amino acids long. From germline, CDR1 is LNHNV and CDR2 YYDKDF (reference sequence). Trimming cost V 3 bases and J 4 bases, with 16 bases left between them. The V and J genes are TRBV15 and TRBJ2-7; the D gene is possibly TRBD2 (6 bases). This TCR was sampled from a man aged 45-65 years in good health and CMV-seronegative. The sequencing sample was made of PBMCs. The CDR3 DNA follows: TGTGCCACCAGCAGGCTGTGGGGACTTTCGTACGAGCAGTACTTC. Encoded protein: CATSRLWGLSYEQYF.